This T cell receptor (beta chain) was observed in a study of CD8+CD57+ T cells in acquired aplastic anemia. About the research overall: Healthy donors had, on average, around 11 million reads for their CD4+ cells.

Trimming at V came to 3 bases and at J to 7 bases, leaving 9 bases not matched to a gene. This CDR3 region has 15 residues. The germline gives CDR1 WSHSY, CDR2 SAAADI. Genomic DNA provided the template from which TCR beta VDJ and CDR3 profiles were obtained. TCRdb analysed the reads with MiXCR anew, one entry per CDR3 protein. The data hold over 35,000 distinct CDR3 sequences, with 65% to 70% observed a single time. This chain joins TRBV10-2 and TRBJ2-1; 7 positions agree with TRBD2. Sequenced sample: sorted CD4+, CD8+, or CD8+CD57+ T cells (not recorded which) from PBMCs. This TCR was recovered from a human donor in good health, serving as a control. The CDR3 DNA follows: TGCGCCAGCAGTGAACAGCGGGGAATTCTAAATGAGCAGTTCTTC. It yields the protein CASSEQRGILNEQFF.